Listed below are T cell receptor beta chains from one sample, sequenced in a study of cytomegalovirus exposure and HLA in healthy donors. Profiling relied on immunoSEQ multiplex PCR, and the TCRdb table lists in-frame clones only, not all of them. The sample includes approximately 110,000 clones, over 80% of them seen just once. Sequenced input: PBMCs. These receptor sequences come from a man between 50 and 59 years old in good health and CMV-seronegative. Both conserved end residues are part of each CDR3. A D gene is named only where the DNA matches it firmly. Size is stated for part of the rows, as once, few or many counts, or as a class when the clone is expanded.

clone_size j_call v_call d_call cdr3_nt cdr3_aa
- TRBJ1-1 TRBV28 - TGTGCCAGCAGGGAGGACGGGATGAACACTGAAGCTTTCTTT CASREDGMNTEAFF
once TRBJ2-1 TRBV29-1 TRBD1 TGCAGCGTTGTGGGGACAGGGGGTTACAATGAGCAGTTCTTC CSVVGTGGYNEQFF
- TRBJ1-5 TRBV30 TRBD1 TGTGCCTGGAGCGGGACAGGCCTTCCCAATAGCAATCAGCCCCAGCATTTT CAWSGTGLPNSNQPQHF
- TRBJ2-1 TRBV7-2 TRBD2 TGTGCCAGCAGCTTCGATAGCGGGTACATCAATGAGCAGTTCTTC CASSFDSGYINEQFF
- TRBJ1-1 TRBV19 - TGTGCCAGTACTTCCCCGGGAGTGAACACTGAAGCTTTCTTT CASTSPGVNTEAFF
- TRBJ2-5 TRBV2 TRBD1 TGTGCCAGAGAGGACAGGGGAGAGACCCAGTACTTC CAREDRGETQYF
- TRBJ2-2 TRBV6-5 - TGTGCCAGCAGTTACTCCGGACAGAGCACCGGGGAGCTGTTTTTT CASSYSGQSTGELFF
- TRBJ1-3 TRBV7-7 TRBD1 TGTGCCAGCAGCCCAAGGACAGGGATTGGAAACACCATATATTTT CASSPRTGIGNTIYF
- TRBJ2-2 TRBV11-2 - TGTGCCAGCAGCTTAGATCTAAAAGGAGCTAGTTTAGGGGAGCTGTTTTTT CASSLDLKGASLGELFF
once TRBJ2-1 TRBV11-2 - TGTGCCAGCAGTGGCATTAGAGGCTACAATGAGCAGTTCTTC CASSGIRGYNEQFF
- TRBJ2-7 TRBV4-1 - TGCGCCAGCAGCCCGGGACAACAAGGGTACGAGCAGTACTTC CASSPGQQGYEQYF
- TRBJ2-2 TRBV7-3 TRBD2 TGTGCCAGCAGCTTAATGGGCGGGGGGGGCGCCGGGGAGCTGTTTTTT CASSLMGGGGAGELFF
few TRBJ2-1 TRBV5-1 - TGCGCCAGCAGCTTGACGGGCTCCTACAATGAGCAGTTCTTC CASSLTGSYNEQFF
- TRBJ2-3 TRBV6-1 TRBD1 TGTGCCAGCCGTCGGGCGGGACAGGGCGCAGATACGCAGTATTTT CASRRAGQGADTQYF
- TRBJ1-2 TRBV19 - TGTGCCAGTAAGGGCCACAGGTTATTCGGCTACACCTTC CASKGHRLFGYTF
- TRBJ2-3 TRBV29-1 TRBD2 TGCAGCGTTGTTAGCGGGAGAAGAACAGATACGCAGTATTTT CSVVSGRRTDTQYF
- TRBJ2-3 TRBV28 - TGTGCCAGCGAGAGGGACTCCGTAGATACGCAGTATTTT CASERDSVDTQYF
- TRBJ2-2 TRBV27 - TGTGCCAGCAGTTCCTCGGGGGCCGGGGAGCTGTTTTTT CASSSSGAGELFF
- TRBJ1-6 TRBV19 TRBD1 TGTGCCAGTAGTCCAGGGGGCGCCAATAATTCACCCCTCCACTTT CASSPGGANNSPLHF
- TRBJ2-7 TRBV28 - TGTGCCAGCACGGACGGGACTCCTCCCTACGAGCAGTACTTC CASTDGTPPYEQYF
- TRBJ2-7 TRBV5-8 TRBD1 TGTGCCAGCAGCTTGCGCACCGACAGGGCCTACGAGCAGTACTTC CASSLRTDRAYEQYF
once TRBJ2-7 TRBV6-5 - TGTGCCAGCAGTTACTCGGGCGAAAAAATCTCCTACGAGCAGTACTTC CASSYSGEKISYEQYF
- TRBJ2-7 TRBV4-3 TRBD2 TGCGCCAGCAGCCAAGATCATAGCGGGCCTACCTACGAGCAGTACTTC CASSQDHSGPTYEQYF
- TRBJ1-1 TRBV4-2 TRBD1 TGTGCCAGCAGCCAAGACCCCCCACAGGGGATGAACACTGAAGCTTTCTTT CASSQDPPQGMNTEAFF
- TRBJ2-3 TRBV2 TRBD1 TGTGCCAGCAGCCGGACAGGGGGTTCTCCGCAGTATTTT CASSRTGGSPQYF
- TRBJ1-5 TRBV19 TRBD1 TGTGCCAGTACCTCCTACAGGGGAGGCAATCAGCCCCAGCATTTT CASTSYRGGNQPQHF
- TRBJ1-1 TRBV9 - TGTGCCAGCAGCGTAGCCGGAGCGAACACTGAAGCTTTCTTT CASSVAGANTEAFF
- TRBJ2-7 TRBV19 - TGTGCCAGTAGTCCTGCCGGGACAAACTACGAGCAGTACTTC CASSPAGTNYEQYF
- TRBJ2-1 TRBV7-2 TRBD1 TGTGCCAGCAGCTTTAGGACAGGGGCATACAATGAGCAGTTCTTC CASSFRTGAYNEQFF
- TRBJ1-5 TRBV27 TRBD1 TGTGCCAGCAGTTCTGCACTGACAGGGGGAAGGTCAGCCCCCCATTTT CASSSALTGGRSAPHF
- TRBJ1-5 TRBV30 - TGTGCCTGGAGTGTAATGCAGTCCGATCAGCCCCAGCATTTT CAWSVMQSDQPQHF
- TRBJ2-3 TRBV7-6 - TGTGCCAGCAGCCTCCAAACAGGGAGGGGGGCAGATACGCAGTATTTT CASSLQTGRGADTQYF
few TRBJ1-4 TRBV9 - TGTGCCAGCAGCGTAGACTTAAAAACTAATGAAAAACTGTTTTTT CASSVDLKTNEKLFF
- TRBJ2-1 TRBV10-3 TRBD2 TGTGCCATCACAAAGCGGGAGGGCATTGGTGAGCAGTTCTTC CAITKREGIGEQFF
- TRBJ2-5 TRBV5-1 TRBD2 TGCGCCAGCAGCAAGACTAGCGGGACGGAGACCCAGTACTTC CASSKTSGTETQYF
- TRBJ1-2 TRBV7-9 - TGTGCCAGCAGCTTAGCGAGGCGACTCGATCTTTCCTATGGCTACACCTTC CASSLARRLDLSYGYTF
few TRBJ2-3 TRBV11-1 - TGTGCCAGCAGCTCACCTTTGGCGGGAACAGATACGCAGTATTTT CASSSPLAGTDTQYF
- TRBJ2-3 TRBV10-3 TRBD2 TGTGCCATCAGGTCTAGCGGGGGGGTCGGAACAGATACGCAGTATTTT CAIRSSGGVGTDTQYF
- TRBJ1-6 TRBV6-5 - TGTGCCAGCACCCCTGGGCCAGCAGAATCACCCCTCCACTTT CASTPGPAESPLHF